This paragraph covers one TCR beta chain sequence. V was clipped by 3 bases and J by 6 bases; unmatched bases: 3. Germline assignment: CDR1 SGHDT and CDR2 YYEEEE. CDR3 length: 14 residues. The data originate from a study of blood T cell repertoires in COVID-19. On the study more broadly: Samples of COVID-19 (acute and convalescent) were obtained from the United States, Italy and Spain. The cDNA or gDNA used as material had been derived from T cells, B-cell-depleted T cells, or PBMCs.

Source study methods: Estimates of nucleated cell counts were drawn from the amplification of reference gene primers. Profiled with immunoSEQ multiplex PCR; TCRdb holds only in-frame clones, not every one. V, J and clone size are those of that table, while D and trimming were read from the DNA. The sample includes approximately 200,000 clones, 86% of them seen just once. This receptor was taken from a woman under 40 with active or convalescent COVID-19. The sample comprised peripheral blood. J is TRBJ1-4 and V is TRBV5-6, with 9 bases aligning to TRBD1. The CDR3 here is CASSYRDRDEKLFF. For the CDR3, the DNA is TGTGCCAGCAGCTACCGGGACAGGGATGAAAAACTGTTTTTT.